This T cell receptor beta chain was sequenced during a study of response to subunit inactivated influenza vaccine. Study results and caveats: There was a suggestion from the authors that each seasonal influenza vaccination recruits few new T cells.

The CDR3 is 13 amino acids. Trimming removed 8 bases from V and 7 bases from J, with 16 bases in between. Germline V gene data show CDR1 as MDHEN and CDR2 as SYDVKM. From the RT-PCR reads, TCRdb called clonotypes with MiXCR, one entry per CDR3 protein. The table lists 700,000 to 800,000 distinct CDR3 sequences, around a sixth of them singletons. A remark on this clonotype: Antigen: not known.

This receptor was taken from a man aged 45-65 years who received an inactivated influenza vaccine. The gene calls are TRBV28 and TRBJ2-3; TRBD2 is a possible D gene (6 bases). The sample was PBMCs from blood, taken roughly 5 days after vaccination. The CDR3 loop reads CASQTGGPNTQYF. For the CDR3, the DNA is TGTGCCAGCCAAACAGGAGGGCCGAATACGCAGTATTTT.